These 27 T cell receptor beta chains came from one sample sequenced in a study of lymphopenia after photon versus proton radiotherapy. Data came from immunoSEQ multiplex PCR; TCRdb stores just in-frame clones and leaves some out. The sample holds roughly 57,000 clones; about four fifths are singletons and the top ten take around 30%. This specimen consisted of peripheral blood, obtained from a patient treated with photon-based radiotherapy. The receptors stem from a man aged 50-59 years with gastric cancer.

This sequence joins TRBV18 and TRBJ2-5; the match to TRBD1 covers 10 bases. CDR1 is KGHSH and CDR2 is LQKENI in the germline V gene. CDR3 size: 16 residues. J gave up 1 base and V 1 base, and 3 bases lay outside the gene matches. CDR3 nucleotides: TGTGCCAGCTCACCACTGAGACAGGGGGCCCAAGAGACCCAGTACTTC. Translation gives CASSPLRQGAQETQYF.

V gene TRBV7-2 combines with J gene TRBJ1-2; 8 bases match TRBD1. Germline CDR1 and CDR2: SGHTA and FQGNSA. V was clipped by 4 bases and J by 5 bases; unmatched bases: 6. The CDR3 loop spans 14 amino acids. The CDR3 nucleotides read TGTGCCAGCAGCTCCCGGACAGGGCCGTATGGCTACACCTTC. Protein: CASSSRTGPYGYTF.

The chain recombines TRBV19 with TRBJ2-2; the match to TRBD1 covers 11 bases. CDR1 and CDR2 from the germline V gene are LNHDA and SQIVND (reference sequence). This CDR3 has 16 amino acids. Unmatched junction bases numbered 5, after V lost 5 bases and J lost 3 bases. CDR3 DNA: TGTGCCAGTAGTGTAGGACAGGGGGCCCACACCGGGGAGCTGTTTTTT. Amino acids: CASSVGQGAHTGELFF.

The chain recombines TRBV28 with TRBJ2-7; no firm D call. The V gene's germline CDR1 is MDHEN and CDR2 SYDVKM. Trimming left V 6 bases short and J 0 bases short, with 15 bases between. The CDR3 spans 15 residues. CDR3 amino acids: CASRPKMLSSYEQYF. In DNA form, the CDR3 reads TGTGCCAGCAGGCCGAAAATGTTAAGCTCCTACGAGCAGTACTTC.

This chain links TRBV19 with TRBJ2-2, with D possibly TRBD1 on 5 matching bases. This CDR3 has 14 residues. Germline V gene lookup returns CDR1 LNHDA and CDR2 SQIVND (reference sequence). Trimming took off 4 bases at V and 7 bases at J, with 13 bases between the two ends. The CDR3 sequence is CASSTITTVGELFF. The DNA for the CDR3 is TGTGCCAGTAGTACCATCACGACAGTCGGGGAGCTGTTTTTT.

The chain has TRBV9 and TRBJ1-2; TRBD1 might be the D (5 bases). CDR1 and CDR2 from the germline V gene are SGDLS and YYNGEE. Trimming removed 0 bases from V and 4 bases from J, with 10 bases in between. The CDR3 runs 14 residues. CDR3 sequence: CASSVGSGSYGYTF. CDR3 coding DNA: TGTGCCAGCAGCGTAGGGTCAGGGTCCTATGGCTACACCTTC. The full variable domain, its missing parts supplied by reference TRBV9 and TRBJ1-2, is DSGVTQTPKHLITATGQRVTLRCSPRSGDLSVYWYQQSLDQGLQFLIQYYNGEERAKGNILERFSAQQFPDLHSELNLSSLELGDSALYFCASSVGSGSYGYTFGSGTRLTVV.

The chain carries TRBV10-3 and TRBJ2-7, with 12 nucleotides matching TRBD1. The CDR3 spans 15 residues. The V gene's germline CDR1 is ENHRY and CDR2 SYGVKD. V lost 6 bases to trimming and J lost 3 bases; unmatched junction nucleotides: 6. CDR3 protein: CAIRAGTGGNYEQYF. The CDR3 region has the DNA TGTGCCATCAGGGCCGGGACAGGGGGCAACTACGAGCAGTACTTC.

The chain joins TRBV6-6 to TRBJ2-7, with 7 bases aligning to TRBD1. The CDR3 totals 15 residues. Germline loops: CDR1 MNHNY, CDR2 SVGAGI (reference sequence). The trim removed 10 bases at V and 2 bases at J, leaving 14 bases unmatched. The CDR3 sequence is CATSSHGQATYEQYF. The CDR3 DNA reads TGTGCCACCTCCAGCCACGGACAGGCCACCTACGAGCAGTACTTC.

The chain has TRBV19 and TRBJ1-2, with a tentative D call TRBD1 (6 bases). The CDR3 is 14 residues long. With 6 bases removed from V and 4 bases from J, the gap between germline ends came to 15 bases. CDR1 is LNHDA, CDR2 SQIVND, per germline (reference sequence). CDR3 coding DNA: TGTGCCAGTAGGGACGGACAGTCAACCTATGGCTACACCTTC. Residues: CASRDGQSTYGYTF.

This sequence joins TRBV18 and TRBJ2-1, with 10 nucleotides matching TRBD1. This CDR3 contains 17 residues. Looked up from germline, CDR1 is KGHSH and CDR2 is LQKENI. V gave up 3 bases and J gave up 0 bases; unmatched junction bases: 5. CDR3 in amino acids: CASSPSRTGGSYNEQFF. CDR3 bases: TGTGCCAGCTCACCCTCAAGGACAGGGGGCTCCTACAATGAGCAGTTCTTC.

The rearrangement links TRBV5-1 to TRBJ2-5; 12 positions match TRBD2. CDR3 length: 14 residues. CDR1 is SGHRS, CDR2 YFSETQ, per germline. After removal of 6 bases from V and 5 bases from J, the junction contained 5 bases not matched to a gene. DNA of the CDR3: TGCGCCAGCACGACTAGCGGGAGTGCGGAGACCCAGTACTTC. As protein: CASTTSGSAETQYF.

V is TRBV20-1 and J is TRBJ2-1, with D perhaps TRBD1 (6 bases). V was pared by 6 bases and J by 5 bases, with 8 bases between. Germline assignment: CDR1 DFQATT and CDR2 SNEGSKA (reference sequence). This CDR3 is built from 11 residues. The CDR3, as DNA: TGCAGTGCCGGACAGAACAATGAGCAGTTCTTC. It specifies CSAGQNNEQFF.

The chain recombines TRBV4-2 with TRBJ2-1; no firm D call. The CDR3 length is 15 residues. Germline V lookup: CDR1 LGHNA, CDR2 YNFKEQ. Trimming removed 4 bases at V and 1 base at J, with 11 bases between. In DNA form, the CDR3 reads TGTGCCAGCAGCCTTGAAATACAATCCTACAATGAGCAGTTCTTC. This gives the protein CASSLEIQSYNEQFF.

The chain links TRBV10-3 to TRBJ1-3, with 7 bases matching TRBD1. CDR1 ENHRY and CDR2 SYGVKD come from the germline V gene. Germline trimming cut 7 bases from V and 5 bases from J; bases unmatched to any gene: 8. The CDR3 totals 14 residues. The DNA for the CDR3 is TGTGCCATCACTCAAGGGACAGTCAGAAACACCATATATTTT. As protein: CAITQGTVRNTIYF.

The gene calls are TRBV28 and TRBJ1-5, with 10 bases that match TRBD1. Germline CDR1 is MDHEN and CDR2 is SYDVKM. The CDR3 length is 18 residues. V dropped 3 bases and J dropped 4; count of bases not matched to a gene: 12. The CDR3 DNA sequence: TGTGCCAGCAGTTTCCTCCGGGACAGGGGAAATGAGAATCAGCCCCAGCATTTT. Amino acids: CASSFLRDRGNENQPQHF.

This rearrangement joins TRBV15 to TRBJ2-7; TRBD1 matches at 10 bases. Unmatched junction bases numbered 2, after V lost 7 bases and J lost 5 bases. CDR3 length: 12 residues. CDR1 and CDR2 (germline): LNHNV, YYDKDF (reference sequence). CDR3 residues: CATKDRGHEQYF. The CDR3 DNA reads as TGTGCCACCAAAGACAGGGGGCACGAGCAGTACTTC.

The V and J genes are TRBV7-9 and TRBJ2-7, with 10 bases fitting TRBD2. Per the germline V gene, CDR1 is SEHNR and CDR2 is FQNEAQ (reference sequence). The CDR3 is made up of 14 amino acids. V trimming: 3 bases; J trimming: 4 bases; junction bases outside the gene matches: 3. The CDR3 reads CASSLASGSYEQYF. The CDR3 region has the DNA TGTGCCAGCAGCTTGGCTAGCGGGAGTTACGAGCAGTACTTC.

The chain links TRBV10-3 to TRBJ1-5; weak D call: TRBD1 (6 bases). Trimming cost V 5 bases and J 7 bases, with 9 bases left between them. Germline V CDR1 and CDR2: ENHRY, SYGVKD. There are 12 residues in the CDR3. This CDR3 is CAISPQGQPQHF. CDR3 bases: TGTGCCATCAGTCCACAGGGACAGCCCCAGCATTTT.

V gene TRBV25-1 combines with J gene TRBJ2-5; 9 bases fit TRBD1. The CDR3 sequence is 13 residues long. J lost 9 bases, V lost 4 bases, and 6 bases had no gene match. Germline V gene sequence: CDR1 MGHDK, CDR2 SYGVNS. CDR3: CASSGLQGAAQYF. CDR3 bases: TGTGCCAGCAGTGGGTTACAGGGGGCGGCCCAGTACTTC.

The J gene is TRBJ1-1, the V gene TRBV7-2; tentative D call: TRBD1 (6 bases). The CDR3 has 15 residues. The V end was cut by 4 bases, the J end by 7 bases, with 19 bases between. CDR1 and CDR2 (germline): SGHTA, FQGNSA. The CDR3 loop is CASSSRQVRGLEAFF. The CDR3 bases are TGTGCCAGCAGCTCCAGACAGGTCCGGGGGCTTGAAGCTTTCTTT.

This rearrangement joins TRBV7-9 to TRBJ2-3; D unresolved. The ends were cut back, 6 bases at V and 0 bases at J, with 13 bases in the middle. CDR3 length: 15 amino acids. Germline CDR1 SEHNR, CDR2 FQNEAQ (reference sequence). This chain's CDR3 is CASSPRAASTDTQYF. Written as DNA, the CDR3 is TGTGCCAGCAGTCCCCGGGCGGCTAGCACAGATACGCAGTATTTT.

This clone was counted a single time. V and J are TRBV7-9 and TRBJ2-4, with a possible D match to TRBD2 (6 bases). V lost 1 base to trimming and J lost 3 bases, with 13 bases between them. This CDR3 contains 16 residues. Germline lookup yields CDR1 SEHNR and CDR2 FQNEAQ (reference sequence). CDR3 coding DNA: TGTGCCAGCAGCTTAGGATCCGCGGGATTCAAAAACATTCAGTACTTC. It encodes CASSLGSAGFKNIQYF.

On this clone itself: The junction does not match germline at one end; this may be a read error. The rearrangement uses TRBV7-2 and TRBJ2-2, with TRBD2 matching over 9 bases. Germline assignment: CDR1 SGHTA and CDR2 FQGNSA. The CDR3 is 18 residues long. CDR3 in DNA: TGTGCCAGCAGTTTAGCGGGAGCATCCGCCGGGGGTGCCGGGGAGCTGTTTTTT. As protein: CASSLAGASAGGAGELFF.

The chain couples TRBV14 to TRBJ2-1, with 12 bases aligning to TRBD2. Germline trimming cut 4 bases from V and 6 bases from J; bases unmatched to any gene: 4. CDR1 SGHDN and CDR2 FVKESK come from the germline V gene. This CDR3 has 15 residues. The CDR3 DNA follows: TGTGCCAGCAGCCGTGGACTAGCGGGAATCAATGAGCAGTTCTTC. Translating it yields CASSRGLAGINEQFF.

The rearrangement joins TRBV6-5 to TRBJ1-1, with D unresolved. V shed 2 bases and J shed 7 bases, with 5 bases lying between them. Germline assignment: CDR1 MNHEY and CDR2 SVGAGI. This CDR3 region has 11 residues. Written as DNA, the CDR3 is TGTGCCAGCAGTTACGGGTTTGAAGCTTTCTTT. Amino acid sequence: CASSYGFEAFF.

Written as DNA, the CDR3 is TGTGCCAGCAGCTCCCTGGCAGGGACAACCTACGAGCAGTACTTC. This encodes CASSSLAGTTYEQYF. V gene TRBV7-9 combines with J gene TRBJ2-7, with a weak D call TRBD1 (6 bases). Trimming took off 4 bases at V and 2 bases at J, with 15 bases between the two ends. Germline values: CDR1 SEHNR, CDR2 FQNEAQ (reference sequence). The CDR3 covers 15 residues. The full variable domain, with the rest looked up from reference TRBV7-9 and TRBJ2-7, is DTGVSQNPRHKITKRGQNVTFRCDPISEHNRLYWYRQTLGQGPEFLTYFQNEAQLEKSRLLSDRFSAERPKGSFSTLEIQRTEQGDSAMYLCASSSLAGTTYEQYFGPGTRLTVT.

The CDR3: CASSPQGAKYNEQFF. The CDR3 coding sequence is TGTGCCAGCAGTCCACAGGGGGCAAAGTACAATGAGCAGTTCTTC. The chain carries TRBV6-5 and TRBJ2-1, with 9 positions matching TRBD1. Germline V gene sequence: CDR1 MNHEY, CDR2 SVGAGI. The CDR3 consists of 15 residues. V lost 5 bases, J lost 4 bases, and 6 bases stayed unmatched.